This is a list of T cell receptor beta chains from one sample in a study of T cell responses to AZD1222 COVID-19 vaccine. The repertoire was sequenced with immunoSEQ multiplex PCR; TCRdb's copy has only in-frame clones and lacks some. This sample has roughly 45,000 clones, with about 74% found just once. The sample in question was peripheral blood, obtained on day 0 of AZD1222 vaccination. All receptors derive from an adult in good health. Both conserved end residues are part of each CDR3. A D gene is named only where the DNA matches it firmly.

V	J	D	DNA	CDR3
TRBV15	TRBJ2-7	.	TGTGCCACCAGCTCCTTGGGGCTGTACCGCTACGAGCAGTACTTC	CATSSLGLYRYEQYF
TRBV7-6	TRBJ1-1	.	TGTGCCAGCAGCGTCGGACGGATGAACACTGAAGCTTTCTTT	CASSVGRMNTEAFF
TRBV10-3	TRBJ1-1	.	TGTGCCATCAGTGATTTTGGGGGGAACACTGAAGCTTTCTTT	CAISDFGGNTEAFF
TRBV5-1	TRBJ2-2	TRBD2	TGCGCCAGCAGCGCCGGGACTAGCCAACACGGGGAGCTGTTTTTT	CASSAGTSQHGELFF
TRBV6-5	TRBJ1-6	.	TGTGCCAGCAAGAACAGGGATAATTCACCCCTCCACTTT	CASKNRDNSPLHF
TRBV5-5	TRBJ1-2	.	TGTGCCAGCAGCCTCAGTCGGGCACAGATACCTTACACCTTC	CASSLSRAQIPYTF
TRBV6-5	TRBJ1-4	TRBD1	TGTGCCAGCAGTTACAGGGGGCGTGAAAAACTGTTTTTT	CASSYRGREKLFF
TRBV27	TRBJ2-2	TRBD2	TGTGCCAGCAGACCGGGACTAGTGGGCGCCGGGGAGCTGTTTTTT	CASRPGLVGAGELFF
TRBV4-1	TRBJ1-4	TRBD1	TGCGCCAGCAGGATGACAGGGGATGCTAATGAAAAACTGTTTTTT	CASRMTGDANEKLFF
TRBV28	TRBJ2-1	TRBD2	TGTGCCAGCAGTAAAACTCTAGCGGGAGGGCCGGATGAGCAGTTCTTC	CASSKTLAGGPDEQFF
TRBV6-5	TRBJ1-2	TRBD1	TGTGCCAGCAGTCCCGACAGGGCGGCGCGCGGCTACACCTTC	CASSPDRAARGYTF
TRBV4-1	TRBJ1-2	.	TGCGCCAGCAGCCAAGATCAAGGGTGGGAGTATGGCTACACCTTC	CASSQDQGWEYGYTF
TRBV5-1	TRBJ2-5	TRBD1	TGCGCCAGCAGCCCGGGGACAGGGTACCAAGAGACCCAGTACTTC	CASSPGTGYQETQYF
TRBV5-1	TRBJ2-2	TRBD1	TGCGCCAGCAGCTACGACAGGGTCCGGGAGCTGTTTTTT	CASSYDRVRELFF